These T cell receptor beta chains were read from a single sample in a study of blood T cell repertoires in COVID-19. The assay was immunoSEQ multiplex PCR, and TCRdb's table has in-frame clones only and misses some. The table has some 700,000 clones, about 90% seen once; the top ten hold roughly 0.25%. Sequencing used peripheral blood. The source of these receptors is a woman aged 18-29 years with acute or convalescent COVID-19. The CDR3 runs from the conserved cysteine through the conserved F or W. The D gene is left open where the match is weak. Some rows have no size entry. The others give once, few or many, or a class for an expanded clone.

J gene: TRBJ1-1; V gene: TRBV30; D gene: .; clone size: .; CDR3 DNA: TGTGCCTGGAGTGTTCTCGACAGAAGGAACACTGAAGCTTTCTTT; CDR3 protein: CAWSVLDRRNTEAFF
J gene: TRBJ2-1; V gene: TRBV7-2; D gene: TRBD2; clone size: .; CDR3 DNA: TGTGCCAGCAGCCCAAGACCCAGCGGGGGGGCGGACTACAATGAGCAGTTCTTC; CDR3 protein: CASSPRPSGGADYNEQFF
J gene: TRBJ1-5; V gene: TRBV21-1; D gene: .; clone size: .; CDR3 DNA: TGTGCCAGCAGCACCAGGACAGGGGCTAATCAGCCCCAGCATTTT; CDR3 protein: CASSTRTGANQPQHF
J gene: TRBJ1-2; V gene: TRBV30; D gene: .; clone size: .; CDR3 DNA: TGTGCCTGGAGTGCACAGCTTACTAACTATGGCTACACCTTC; CDR3 protein: CAWSAQLTNYGYTF
J gene: TRBJ2-3; V gene: TRBV6-4; D gene: TRBD2; clone size: .; CDR3 DNA: TGTGCCAGCAGTGAAGGAATAGCGGGGGCCCCAGATACGCAGTATTTT; CDR3 protein: CASSEGIAGAPDTQYF
J gene: TRBJ2-7; V gene: TRBV11-2; D gene: .; clone size: .; CDR3 DNA: TGTGCCAGCAGCTCCGAGTCCTACGAGCAGTACTTC; CDR3 protein: CASSSESYEQYF
J gene: TRBJ1-4; V gene: TRBV5-1; D gene: .; clone size: .; CDR3 DNA: TGCGCCAGCAGCCCCGTTGAGGGGGATGAAAAACTGTTTTTT; CDR3 protein: CASSPVEGDEKLFF
J gene: TRBJ1-1; V gene: TRBV24-1; D gene: TRBD1; clone size: .; CDR3 DNA: TGTGCCACCAGTGATAAGGGACAGGGGCCCACTGAAGCTTTCTTT; CDR3 protein: CATSDKGQGPTEAFF
J gene: TRBJ1-6; V gene: TRBV2; D gene: .; clone size: .; CDR3 DNA: TGTGCCAGCATTGCCAACGACAGAACTAATTCACCCCTCCACTTT; CDR3 protein: CASIANDRTNSPLHF
J gene: TRBJ1-3; V gene: TRBV4-3; D gene: TRBD1; clone size: .; CDR3 DNA: TGCGCCAGCAGCCAAGGGACAGGCAGAAACACCATATATTTT; CDR3 protein: CASSQGTGRNTIYF
J gene: TRBJ1-1; V gene: TRBV12-5; D gene: TRBD1; clone size: .; CDR3 DNA: TGTGCTAGTGGTCTGGGACAGATGAACACTGAAGCTTTCTTT; CDR3 protein: CASGLGQMNTEAFF
J gene: TRBJ2-1; V gene: TRBV6-6; D gene: TRBD2; clone size: .; CDR3 DNA: TGTGCCAGCAGTCAAACGACTAGCGGGGGGGCGGGTGAGCAGTTCTTC; CDR3 protein: CASSQTTSGGAGEQFF
J gene: TRBJ2-5; V gene: TRBV9; D gene: TRBD1; clone size: .; CDR3 DNA: TGTGCCAGCAGCGGGACTACAGGGGGCGGAAAGACCCAGTACTTC; CDR3 protein: CASSGTTGGGKTQYF
J gene: TRBJ2-5; V gene: TRBV7-8; D gene: TRBD1; clone size: .; CDR3 DNA: TGTGCCAGCACAACGGGACAGGGGGTAGGAGAGACCCAGTACTTC; CDR3 protein: CASTTGQGVGETQYF
J gene: TRBJ2-7; V gene: TRBV3-1/TRBV3-2; D gene: .; clone size: .; CDR3 DNA: TGTGCCAGCAGCCAAGGACTCAACTCCTACGAGCAGTACTTC; CDR3 protein: CASSQGLNSYEQYF
J gene: TRBJ2-7; V gene: TRBV9; D gene: TRBD1; clone size: .; CDR3 DNA: TGTGCCAGCAGCATCGGGACAGGGGCGTACGAGCAGTACTTC; CDR3 protein: CASSIGTGAYEQYF
J gene: TRBJ1-2; V gene: TRBV12-3/TRBV12-4; D gene: .; clone size: .; CDR3 DNA: TGTGCCAGCAGTGGGAGCTGGGCCTATGGCTACACCTTC; CDR3 protein: CASSGSWAYGYTF
J gene: TRBJ1-2; V gene: TRBV3-1/TRBV3-2; D gene: .; clone size: .; CDR3 DNA: TGTGCCAGCAGCCAAAAGGGAGCGATCCCATTTGTGCGCTACACCTTC; CDR3 protein: CASSQKGAIPFVRYTF
J gene: TRBJ1-5; V gene: TRBV2; D gene: TRBD1; clone size: .; CDR3 DNA: TGTGCCAGCAGTGCTCGGGACAGGGATGCAGGTAGCAATCAGCCCCAGCATTTT; CDR3 protein: CASSARDRDAGSNQPQHF
J gene: TRBJ1-1; V gene: TRBV19; D gene: TRBD1; clone size: .; CDR3 DNA: TGTGCCAGTAGTAGGGGACAGGGAGTTAATGAAGCTTTCTTT; CDR3 protein: CASSRGQGVNEAFF
J gene: TRBJ1-3; V gene: TRBV5-1; D gene: .; clone size: once; CDR3 DNA: TGCGCCAGCAGCTTGGAAGGGCCAGGGTCTGGAAACACCATATATTTT; CDR3 protein: CASSLEGPGSGNTIYF
J gene: TRBJ1-5; V gene: TRBV21-1; D gene: .; clone size: .; CDR3 DNA: TGTGCCAGCACTGCGGATGGCAATCAGCCCCAGCATTTT; CDR3 protein: CASTADGNQPQHF
J gene: TRBJ2-7; V gene: TRBV6-1; D gene: .; clone size: .; CDR3 DNA: TGTGCCAGCAGTGAAGTGGACTACTACGAGCAGTACTTC; CDR3 protein: CASSEVDYYEQYF
J gene: TRBJ1-4; V gene: TRBV4-3; D gene: .; clone size: .; CDR3 DNA: TGCGCCAGCAGCCGAGCTCCAAGGGGGACTAATGAAAAACTGTTTTTT; CDR3 protein: CASSRAPRGTNEKLFF